The rows below give T cell receptor beta chains drawn from one sample of a study of T cells in Graves' hyperthyroidism and ophthalmopathy. Using its own MiXCR run on the multiplex PCR reads, TCRdb lists one record per CDR3 protein. The data show 400,000 to 550,000 distinct CDR3 sequences, about 24% seen once. Material for sequencing was blood. All receptors derive from a woman aged 30 to 39 with Graves' ophthalmopathy. CDR3s include the opening cysteine and the closing phenylalanine or tryptophan. Clone size is given for some rows only: seen once, a few or many times, or a class if the clone is expanded.

>TRBV27|-
CASSPRQGGFAFF
>TRBV7-3|-
CASSSITGVAPMNTEAFF
>TRBV12-3/TRBV12-4|many
CASRGLQHYGYTF
>TRBV7-2|many
CASSPGQLNQETQYF
>TRBV11-1|-
CASSGVREERGTEAFF
>TRBV28|-
CASSVYGTSGEQYF
>TRBV18|-
CASTPFDRDTEAFF
>TRBV7-9|many
CASSQNRDPYEQYF
>TRBV19|few
CASSIAGGFQETQYF
>TRBV11-1|many
CASSPQIGGGTEAFF
>TRBV19|-
CASSISATAPAETQYF
>TRBV6-1|many
CASRDTGYEQYF
>TRBV28|-
CASSETGVRGSTIYF
>TRBV11-2|-
CASSVSSSGGISTEAFF
>TRBV4-1|once
CASSQVGRGNQPQHF
>TRBV20-1|many
CSARDGAPYGYTF
>TRBV5-6|many
CASSFSPRTIGETQYF
>TRBV18|-
CASSPQEGSAFF
>TRBV11-2|many
CASSLDQRVYTGNTIYF
>TRBV7-2|many
CASSHGGQYEAFF
>TRBV2|many
CASSPGTTAPGELFF
>TRBV7-8|many
CASSPGLAMSPYEQYF
>TRBV20-1|many
CSAPPSAGGRETQYF
>TRBV6-5|many
CASSYVYSYSNQPQHF
>TRBV6-1|-
CASSQAAAGTQYF
>TRBV6-2/TRBV6-3|-
CASSKQGSNNQPQHF
>TRBV6-1|many
CASREVTGGMEYEQYF
>TRBV6-2/TRBV6-3|many
CASSPGQRLNFYGYTF
>TRBV2|-
CASTAPSTVMNTEAFF
>TRBV6-1|many
CASTHPRSGGGGYTF
>TRBV6-1|many
CASRGGQQQNYGYTF
>TRBV2|few
CASSEAGTLWQETQYF
>TRBV12-3/TRBV12-4|-
CASSLRLPADEQYF
>TRBV12-3/TRBV12-4|many
CASSPGVLRGYTF
>TRBV20-1|few
CSARPGVTYEQYF
>TRBV6-1|-
CASSRAGGANTGELFF
>TRBV15|-
CATSLQGENTEAFF
>TRBV11-2|many
CASSPGGLAGTGELFF
>TRBV6-2/TRBV6-3|many
CASSYRDSQMSNQPQHF
>TRBV10-3|many
CAIRRQGAIAGNTIYF
>TRBV27|-
CATRTGKNTEAFF
>TRBV6-5|many
CASSYRTGQETQYF
>TRBV6-1|many
CASSEDSNYGYTF
>TRBV9|-
CASSRDLAGAFQETQYF
>TRBV30|few
CAWTPNRLNYGYTF
>TRBV20-1|-
CSARQGVLTGELFF
>TRBV18|-
CASSPRTGAETYGYTF
>TRBV12-3/TRBV12-4|-
CASSTGDRGNTGELFF
>TRBV24-1|-
CATSDSGSETQYF
>TRBV12-3/TRBV12-4|many
CASSSTDNQPQHF
>TRBV14|many
CASSQVRSGAGELFF
>TRBV3-1|many
CASSQVQGLNTEAFF
>TRBV2|many
CASSKDLSYEQYF
>TRBV11-1|-
CASSSSGLNTEAFF
>TRBV25-1|-
CASGRTSRGPIEQYF
>TRBV6-2/TRBV6-3|-
CASSLTPGLETQYF
>TRBV7-2|-
CASSLEPGSSQPQHF
>TRBV12-3/TRBV12-4|many
CASSFNGQPQHF